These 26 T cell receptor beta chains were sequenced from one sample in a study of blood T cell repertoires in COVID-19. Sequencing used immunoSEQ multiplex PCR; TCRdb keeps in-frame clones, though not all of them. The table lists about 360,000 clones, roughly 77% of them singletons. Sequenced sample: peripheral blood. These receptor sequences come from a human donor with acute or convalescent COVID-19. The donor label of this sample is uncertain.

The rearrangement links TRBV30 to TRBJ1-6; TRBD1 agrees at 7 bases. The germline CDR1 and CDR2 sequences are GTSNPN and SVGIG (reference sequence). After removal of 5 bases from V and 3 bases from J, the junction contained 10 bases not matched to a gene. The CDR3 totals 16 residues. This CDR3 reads CAWRVQGVIYNSPLHF. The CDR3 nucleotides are TGTGCCTGGCGCGTCCAGGGGGTTATCTATAATTCACCCCTCCACTTT.

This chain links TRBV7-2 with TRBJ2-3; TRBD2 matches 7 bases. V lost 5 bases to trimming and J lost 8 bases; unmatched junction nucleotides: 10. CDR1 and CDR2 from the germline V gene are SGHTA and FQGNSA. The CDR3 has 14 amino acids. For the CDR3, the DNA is TGTGCCAGCAGCCCCGGGACTATTTCGCTTACGCAGTATTTT. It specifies CASSPGTISLTQYF.

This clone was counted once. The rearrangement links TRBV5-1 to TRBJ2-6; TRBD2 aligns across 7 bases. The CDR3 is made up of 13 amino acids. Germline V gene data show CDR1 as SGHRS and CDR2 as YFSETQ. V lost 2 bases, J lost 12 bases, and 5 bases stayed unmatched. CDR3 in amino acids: CASSFEGRAVLTF. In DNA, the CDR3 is TGCGCCAGCAGCTTTGAGGGGAGGGCCGTCCTGACTTTC. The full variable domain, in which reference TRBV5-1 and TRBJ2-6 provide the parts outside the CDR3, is KAGVTQTPRYLIKTRGQQVTLSCSPISGHRSVSWYQQTPGQGLQFLFEYFSETQRNKGNFPGRFSGRQFSNSRSEMNVSTLELGDSALYLCASSFEGRAVLTFGAGSRLTVL.

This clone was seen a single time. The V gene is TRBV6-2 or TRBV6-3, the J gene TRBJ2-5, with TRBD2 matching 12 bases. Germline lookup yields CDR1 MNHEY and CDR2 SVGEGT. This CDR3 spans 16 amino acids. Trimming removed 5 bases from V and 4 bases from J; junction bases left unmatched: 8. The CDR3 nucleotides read TGTGCCAGCAGTCTTCTAGCGGGAGGGCCGGCAGAGACCCAGTACTTC. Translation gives CASSLLAGGPAETQYF.

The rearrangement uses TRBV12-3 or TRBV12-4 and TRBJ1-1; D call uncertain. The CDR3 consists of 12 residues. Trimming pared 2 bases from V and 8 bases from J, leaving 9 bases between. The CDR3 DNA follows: TGTGCCAGCAGTTTAAGAGGAATGGAAGCTTTCTTT. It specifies CASSLRGMEAFF.

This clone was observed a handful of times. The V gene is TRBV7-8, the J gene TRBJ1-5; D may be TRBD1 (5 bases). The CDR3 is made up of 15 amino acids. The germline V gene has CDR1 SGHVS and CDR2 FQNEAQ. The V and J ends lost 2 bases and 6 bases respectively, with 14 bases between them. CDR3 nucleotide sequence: TGTGCCAGCAGCTTATTCAAGCTCGGGGGTCAGCCCCAGCATTTT. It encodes CASSLFKLGGQPQHF.

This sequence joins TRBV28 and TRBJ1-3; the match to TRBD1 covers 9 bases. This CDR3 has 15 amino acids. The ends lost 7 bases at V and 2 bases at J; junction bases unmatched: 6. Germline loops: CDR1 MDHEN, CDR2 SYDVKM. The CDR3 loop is CASIPGQGAGNTIYF. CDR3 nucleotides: TGTGCCAGCATCCCGGGACAGGGCGCTGGAAACACCATATATTTT. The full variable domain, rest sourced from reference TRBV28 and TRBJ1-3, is DVKVTQSSRYLVKRTGEKVFLECVQDMDHENMFWYRQDPGLGLRLIYFSYDVKMKEKGDIPEGYSVSREKKERFSLILESASTNQTSMYLCASIPGQGAGNTIYFGEGSWLTVV.

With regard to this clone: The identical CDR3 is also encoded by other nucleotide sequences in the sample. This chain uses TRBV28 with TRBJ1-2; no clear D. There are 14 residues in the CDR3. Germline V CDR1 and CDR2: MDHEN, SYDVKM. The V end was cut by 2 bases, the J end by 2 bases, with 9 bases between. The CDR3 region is CASSLGAGNYGYTF. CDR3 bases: TGTGCCAGCAGTTTAGGTGCAGGAAACTATGGCTACACCTTC.

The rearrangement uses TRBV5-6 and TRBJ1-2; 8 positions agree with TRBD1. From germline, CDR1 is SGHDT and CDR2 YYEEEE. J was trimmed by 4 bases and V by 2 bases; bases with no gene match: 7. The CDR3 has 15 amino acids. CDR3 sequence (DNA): TGTGCCAGCAGCTTCCAGGGGGCGCGAGGCTATGGCTACACCTTC. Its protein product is CASSFQGARGYGYTF.

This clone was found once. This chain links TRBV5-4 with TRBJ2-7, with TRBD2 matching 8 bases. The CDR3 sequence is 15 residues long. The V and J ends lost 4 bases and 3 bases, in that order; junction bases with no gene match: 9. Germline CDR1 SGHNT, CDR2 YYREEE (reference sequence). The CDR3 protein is CASSTGVAGFYEQYF. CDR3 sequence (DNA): TGTGCCAGCAGCACGGGGGTAGCGGGATTCTACGAGCAGTACTTC.

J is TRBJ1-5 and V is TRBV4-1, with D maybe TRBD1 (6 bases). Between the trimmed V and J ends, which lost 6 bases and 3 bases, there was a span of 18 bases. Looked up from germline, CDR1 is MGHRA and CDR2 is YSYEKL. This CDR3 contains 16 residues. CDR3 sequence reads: CASSPVLGGNNQPQHF. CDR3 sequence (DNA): TGCGCCAGCAGTCCAGTCCTAGGGGGTAACAATCAGCCCCAGCATTTT.

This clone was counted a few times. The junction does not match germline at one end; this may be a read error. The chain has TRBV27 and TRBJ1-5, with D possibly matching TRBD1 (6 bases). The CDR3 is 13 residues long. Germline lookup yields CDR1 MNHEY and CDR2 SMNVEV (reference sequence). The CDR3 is CASSLRVYRVADF. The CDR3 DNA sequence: TGTGCCAGCAGTTTACGGGTGTACAGGGTTGCTGATTTT.

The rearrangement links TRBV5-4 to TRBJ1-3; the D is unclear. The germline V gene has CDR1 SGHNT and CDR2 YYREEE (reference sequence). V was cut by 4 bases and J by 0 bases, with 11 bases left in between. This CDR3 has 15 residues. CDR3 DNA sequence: TGTGCCAGCAGCCCAGGCAGCCGCTCTGGAAACACCATATATTTT. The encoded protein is CASSPGSRSGNTIYF.

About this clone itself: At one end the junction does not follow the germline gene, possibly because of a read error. The CDR3 DNA is TGCCCAAACGAGGGGGTCCATTTT. Amino acid sequence: CPNEGVHF. The chain carries TRBV5-1 and TRBJ1-4, with D possibly TRBD1 on 6 matching bases. The CDR3 has 8 residues. Germline V gene sequence: CDR1 SGHRS, CDR2 YFSETQ.

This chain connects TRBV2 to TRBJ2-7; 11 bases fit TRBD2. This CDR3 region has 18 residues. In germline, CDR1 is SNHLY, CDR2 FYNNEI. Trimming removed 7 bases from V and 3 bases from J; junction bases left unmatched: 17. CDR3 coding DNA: TGTGCCAGCACTCCCTCCTCCTTTACTAGCGGGAGTATCTACGAGCAGTACTTC. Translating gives CASTPSSFTSGSIYEQYF. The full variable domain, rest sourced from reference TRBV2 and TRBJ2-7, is EPEVTQTPSHQVTQMGQEVILRCVPISNHLYFYWYRQILGQKVEFLVSFYNNEISEKSEIFDDQFSVERPDGSNFTLKIRSTKLEDSAMYFCASTPSSFTSGSIYEQYFGPGTRLTVT.

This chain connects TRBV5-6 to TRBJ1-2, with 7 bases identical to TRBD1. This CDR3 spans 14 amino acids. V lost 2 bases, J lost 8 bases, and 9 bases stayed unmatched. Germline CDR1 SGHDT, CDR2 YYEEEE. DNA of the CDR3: TGTGCCAGCAGCTTTCGACAGGGAATGAGGGGCTACACCTTC. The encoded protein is CASSFRQGMRGYTF.

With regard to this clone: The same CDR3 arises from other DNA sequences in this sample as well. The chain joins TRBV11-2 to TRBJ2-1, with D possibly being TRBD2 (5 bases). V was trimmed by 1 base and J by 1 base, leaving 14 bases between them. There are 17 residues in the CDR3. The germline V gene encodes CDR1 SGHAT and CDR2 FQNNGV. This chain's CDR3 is CASSLALGRGSYNEQFF. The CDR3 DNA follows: TGTGCCAGCAGCTTAGCGCTTGGGAGAGGGTCCTACAATGAGCAGTTCTTC.

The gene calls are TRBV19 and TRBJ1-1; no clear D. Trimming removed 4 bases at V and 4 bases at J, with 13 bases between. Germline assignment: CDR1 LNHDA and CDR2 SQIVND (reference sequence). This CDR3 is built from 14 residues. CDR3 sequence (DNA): TGTGCCAGTAGTACCCCGGGGAAAGTCACTGAAGCTTTCTTT. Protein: CASSTPGKVTEAFF.

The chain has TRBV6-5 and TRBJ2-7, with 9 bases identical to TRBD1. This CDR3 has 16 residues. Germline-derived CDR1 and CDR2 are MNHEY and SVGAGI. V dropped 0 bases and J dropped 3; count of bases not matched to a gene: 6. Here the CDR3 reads CASSYSAGTGRYEQYF. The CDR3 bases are TGTGCCAGCAGTTACTCCGCCGGGACAGGGCGCTACGAGCAGTACTTC.

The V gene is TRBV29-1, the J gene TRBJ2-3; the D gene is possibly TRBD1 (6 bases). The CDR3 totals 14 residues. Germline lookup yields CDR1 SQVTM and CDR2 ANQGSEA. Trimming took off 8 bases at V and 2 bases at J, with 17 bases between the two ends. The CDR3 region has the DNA TGCAGCACACAGCGACAGGCTATCACAGATACGCAGTATTTT. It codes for CSTQRQAITDTQYF.

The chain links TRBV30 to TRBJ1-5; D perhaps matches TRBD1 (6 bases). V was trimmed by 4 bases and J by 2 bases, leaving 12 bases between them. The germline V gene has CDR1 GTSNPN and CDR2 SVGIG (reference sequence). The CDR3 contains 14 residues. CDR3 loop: CAWNLQGGNQPQHF. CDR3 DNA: TGTGCCTGGAATTTACAGGGCGGCAATCAGCCCCAGCATTTT.

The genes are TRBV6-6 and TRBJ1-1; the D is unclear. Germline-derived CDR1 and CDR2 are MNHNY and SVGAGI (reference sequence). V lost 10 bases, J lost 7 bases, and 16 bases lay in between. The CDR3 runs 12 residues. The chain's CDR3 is CATSIGVGEAFF. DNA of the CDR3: TGTGCCACCTCGATCGGGGTGGGTGAAGCTTTCTTT.

The CDR3 region is CASSLARGQPQHF. Here the CDR3 DNA reads TGTGCCAGCAGTTTAGCGCGGGGGCAGCCCCAGCATTTT. The J gene is TRBJ1-5, the V gene TRBV12-3 or TRBV12-4; tentatively, D is TRBD1 (5 bases). The V gene lost 0 bases and the J gene lost 7 bases, with 7 bases spanning the gap. The CDR3 covers 13 residues.

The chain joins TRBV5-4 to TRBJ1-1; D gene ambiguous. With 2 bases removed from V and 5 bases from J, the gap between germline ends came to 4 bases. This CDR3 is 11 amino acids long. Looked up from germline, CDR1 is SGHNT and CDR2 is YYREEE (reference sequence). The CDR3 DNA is TGTGCCAGCAGCTTACGGACTGAAGCTTTCTTT. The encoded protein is CASSLRTEAFF.

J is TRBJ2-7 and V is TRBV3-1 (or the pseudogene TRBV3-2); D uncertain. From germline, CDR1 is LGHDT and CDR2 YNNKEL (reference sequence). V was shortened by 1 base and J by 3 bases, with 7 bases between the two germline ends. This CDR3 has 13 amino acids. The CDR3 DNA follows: TGTGCCAGCAGCCAAGCAAACTTCTACGAGCAGTACTTC. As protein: CASSQANFYEQYF.

The CDR3 region has the DNA TGTGCCAGCAGCTGGACAACAGGGGGCGCGGGTGGCTACACCTTC. It codes for CASSWTTGGAGGYTF. The chain is built from TRBV5-5 and TRBJ1-2, with 9 bases matching TRBD1. J gave up 7 bases and V 3 bases, and 10 bases lay outside the gene matches. The CDR3 runs to 15 residues. Germline V CDR1 and CDR2: SGHKS, YYEKEE (reference sequence).